The present entry profiles one T cell receptor (beta chain) with its context. Its antigen has not been determined. No qualities accompany the bases; no much larger clone lies one base away. Via the germline V gene, CDR1 is LGHNT and CDR2 FRNRAP. The CDR3 has 12 amino acids, counting the end cysteine and phenylalanine. Solely the CDR3 DNA is kept, with 36 bases framed from the first base. V and J lose 3 bases and 9 bases, and a span of 9 bases separates them. The data were taken from a study of blood T cells in healthy people across ages (dated by TCRdb to the mid-2010s). Turning to the overall study: In model experiments, template switching captured about one uniquely barcoded TCR beta cDNA molecule for every two T cells. To track age-related changes in TCR beta repertoire diversity, the study relied on deep sequencing normalized with unique cDNA molecular identifiers. Donors were grouped into four age groups: young (average approximately 15 years), middle-aged (over 35), aged (around 56) and long-lived (around 80). Donors of different ages were randomly distributed across sequencing lanes to avoid experimental bias. Two additional independent replicas of 1 million unique cDNA reads from the same blood draw were analyzed for two donors (one aged 18 to 30 and one aged 80 or older). Overall results and qualifications from the work: Because profiling used bulk unsorted PBMCs, naive and antigen-experienced compartments could not be compared conclusively. The long-lived group showed more naive CD4+ T cells, fewer expanded clones and increased TCR diversity than the aged group, suggesting age selection. Total diversity estimates from one million sequenced T cells were considered lower bounds and underestimates. Because the CMV infection status of the donors was unknown, age-related changes in expanded clonotypes may potentially have been confounded. Observed TCR beta diversity correlated strongly with the percentage of naive T cells measured by flow cytometry. Observed TCR beta diversity per million T cells fell roughly linearly with age, and a significant reduction was already apparent by age around 40.

Library creation used 5' RACE. Instrument used: Illumina HiSeq 2500. A second PCR of roughly 7 to 12 cycles was run with a J-beta primer mix and a sample-barcoded 5' primer. A unique molecular identifier was introduced onto each TCR beta cDNA molecule by a template-switch 5' adaptor carrying 12 random nucleotides. At least 2.5 million CDR3-containing paired-end reads were obtained from each sample. The Mint cDNA synthesis kit, primed by a TRBC-specific oligonucleotide, was used to synthesize first-strand cDNA from all RNA. Following uracil-DNA glycosylase treatment, all cDNA underwent a first 18-cycle PCR with the universal primers M1SS and BC2_uni_R. As for the authors' bioinformatics: Normalization of each sample was performed by random selection of 1 million high-quality reads, each carrying a distinct molecular identifier. Reads sharing molecular identifiers were discarded rather than binned into consensus sequences. MiTCR, run with a Q25 quality threshold and the strictest error-elimination algorithm, handled CDR3 identification, clonotype clustering and error correction. A nonparametric unseen species model with Euler transformation was used to estimate lower-bound total TCR beta diversity. TCRdb trimmed the raw reads at Q25, called clones with MiXCR and kept productive beta chains. CDR3 protein duplicates are merged, each entry listing the most common genes and DNA. The V and J calls and clone size are TCRdb's, not the authors'. The sample contains 1.5 million to 2 million distinct CDR3 sequences, roughly 50% of them found a single time. Jointly, the top ten make up approximately 2% of the sample.

The donors were some 36 Caucasian individuals from Russia, aged roughly 6 to 90 years, who were systemically healthy. Each donor gave ten milliliters of peripheral blood, collected into EDTA-treated Vacutainer tubes. Ficoll-Paque density-gradient centrifugation was used to isolate PBMCs, with at least 7 million per sample. Trizol reagent was used to extract total RNA from PBMCs, with at least 5.5 micrograms per sample. For every donor, flow cytometry on a PBMC aliquot measured the percentage of naive CD45RAhigh/CD27high T cells. This receptor was identified in a woman between 35 and 50 years old in good health. The chain employs TRBV12-5 and TRBJ2-1; tentative D gene TRBD1, with 5 bases matching. Sequenced input: blood. The CDR3 reads as follows: CASGFGTGEQFF. The nucleotide sequence is TGTGCTAGTGGTTTTGGTACAGGTGAGCAGTTCTTC. The full variable domain, completed from the reference TRBV12-5 and TRBJ2-1 proteins outside the CDR3, reads DARVTQTPRHKVTEMGQEVTMRCQPILGHNTVFWYRQTMMQGLELLAYFRNRAPLDDSGMPKDRFSAEMPDATLATLKIQPSEPRDSAVYFCASGFGTGEQFFGPGTRLTVL.